Listed below are T cell receptor beta chains from one sample, sequenced in a study of blood T cell repertoires in COVID-19. Generated by immunoSEQ multiplex PCR, the TCRdb table keeps only in-frame clones and is missing some. The sample consists of approximately 250,000 clones, about 80% of them appearing once. The sequenced material came from PBMCs or T cells enriched from blood (not recorded which). The receptors shown here come from a man aged 35 to 55 who had recovered from COVID-19. Each CDR3 is given with its conserved first and last residue. A D gene is named only where the DNA matches it firmly. Size values are once, few and many counts, or a class for expanded clones, and some rows have none.

d_gene	abundance	j_gene	v_gene	CDR3aa	CDR3nt
-	few	TRBJ2-7	TRBV3-1/TRBV3-2	CASSQVGGQPVYEQYF	TGTGCCAGCAGCCAAGTGGGGGGACAGCCTGTGTACGAGCAGTACTTC
-	-	TRBJ1-1	TRBV29-1	CSVASTGNTEAFF	TGCAGCGTTGCGTCGACAGGGAACACTGAAGCTTTCTTT
TRBD1	-	TRBJ1-2	TRBV4-2	CASSPRAGQGVNYGYTF	TGTGCCAGCAGCCCGCGGGCGGGACAGGGGGTGAACTATGGCTACACCTTC
-	few	TRBJ1-2	TRBV6-5	CASRAFSNYGYTF	TGTGCCAGCAGGGCCTTTTCTAACTATGGCTACACCTTC
-	many	TRBJ2-1	TRBV9	CASSSRQYNEQFF	TGTGCCAGCAGCTCTAGACAGTACAATGAGCAGTTCTTC
TRBD1	-	TRBJ2-7	TRBV9	CASSVGGTGYEQYF	TGTGCCAGCAGCGTAGGAGGGACAGGATACGAGCAGTACTTC
TRBD2	-	TRBJ2-2	TRBV7-3	CASSLAGGATGELFF	TGTGCCAGCAGCTTAGCGGGAGGAGCAACCGGGGAGCTGTTTTTT
-	-	TRBJ1-2	TRBV28	CASSLGGYGYTF	TGTGCCAGCAGTTTGGGAGGGTATGGCTACACCTTC
TRBD1	-	TRBJ1-6	TRBV6-6	CASSRGTVNSPLHF	TGTGCCAGCAGCCGGGGGACAGTTAATTCACCCCTCCACTTT
-	once	TRBJ2-6	TRBV5-6	CASSLGAGSGANVLTF	TGTGCCAGCAGCTTGGGTGCCGGCTCTGGGGCCAACGTCCTGACTTTC
-	-	TRBJ2-1	TRBV5-1	CASSLVPEAIDYNEQFF	TGCGCCAGCAGCTTGGTGCCTGAGGCTATAGACTACAATGAGCAGTTCTTC
-	-	TRBJ2-7	TRBV21-1	CASRMRDREGHEQYF	TGTGCCAGCAGGATGAGGGACAGGGAGGGACACGAGCAGTACTTC
TRBD2	-	TRBJ2-7	TRBV4-1	CASSQLLRGRAHEQYF	TGCGCCAGCAGCCAACTTCTCCGAGGGAGGGCCCACGAGCAGTACTTC
-	few	TRBJ1-1	TRBV7-9	CASSLGRFRGGNTEAFF	TGTGCCAGCAGCTTAGGACGGTTCCGGGGAGGGAACACTGAAGCTTTCTTT
TRBD1	-	TRBJ1-4	TRBV30	CAWTPPGGAGEKLFF	TGTGCCTGGACCCCTCCAGGGGGCGCAGGTGAAAAACTGTTTTTT
TRBD2	-	TRBJ2-2	TRBV29-1	CSVEEETAGYTGELFF	TGCAGCGTTGAAGAGGAGACAGCGGGATACACCGGGGAGCTGTTTTTT
TRBD1	-	TRBJ1-2	TRBV23-1	CASSPGTGGPRWGYTF	TGCGCCAGCAGTCCTGGGACAGGGGGACCGAGGTGGGGCTACACCTTC
-	few	TRBJ1-2	TRBV4-2	CASSQDEGNYGYTF	TGTGCCAGCAGCCAAGATGAGGGTAACTATGGCTACACCTTC
TRBD1	-	TRBJ2-7	TRBV18	CASSPTGGGQYEQYF	TGTGCCAGCTCACCGACAGGGGGCGGTCAGTACGAGCAGTACTTC
TRBD1	-	TRBJ1-4	TRBV3-1/TRBV3-2	CAKTGSKNEKLFF	TGTGCCAAGACAGGGTCGAAGAATGAAAAACTGTTTTTT
TRBD1	-	TRBJ2-1	TRBV30	CAWSLSGTGQFF	TGTGCCTGGAGTCTTAGTGGGACAGGGCAGTTCTTC
TRBD1	once	TRBJ2-2	TRBV29-1	CSVVTGERNTGELFF	TGCAGCGTGGTGACAGGGGAACGAAACACCGGGGAGCTGTTTTTT
-	-	TRBJ1-2	TRBV5-1	CASSLPSFYGYTF	TGCGCCAGCAGCCTGCCGAGTTTCTATGGCTACACCTTC
-	-	TRBJ2-7	TRBV5-6	CASSLASPYEQYF	TGTGCCAGCAGCTTGGCCTCTCCCTACGAGCAGTACTTC
-	-	TRBJ2-3	TRBV6-5	CASTGLTSTDTQYF	TGTGCCAGCACTGGACTTACTAGCACAGATACGCAGTATTTT
-	-	TRBJ1-2	TRBV4-3	CASSQDVGILFYGYTF	TGCGCCAGCAGCCAAGATGTGGGCATCCTTTTCTATGGCTACACCTTC
TRBD1	-	TRBJ2-7	TRBV30	CAWNPGQYYEQYF	TGTGCCTGGAATCCGGGACAGTACTACGAGCAGTACTTC
TRBD1	-	TRBJ1-5	TRBV28	CASGDSDSNQPQHF	TGTGCCAGCGGGGACAGCGATAGCAATCAGCCCCAGCATTTT
TRBD1	-	TRBJ2-1	TRBV6-5	CASSYSRQGKPFF	TGTGCCAGCAGTTACTCACGACAGGGGAAACCGTTCTTC
-	-	TRBJ2-5	TRBV9	CASSVEQGEETQYF	TGTGCCAGCAGCGTAGAACAGGGAGAGGAGACCCAGTACTTC
TRBD2	-	TRBJ2-1	TRBV5-8	CASSLGVGTSGIGEQFF	TGTGCCAGCAGCTTAGGAGTTGGGACTAGCGGGATCGGGGAGCAGTTCTTC
TRBD1	-	TRBJ1-2	TRBV28	CASSPSPTGDYGYTF	TGTGCCAGCAGTCCCTCTCCGACAGGGGACTATGGCTACACCTTC
-	-	TRBJ1-5	TRBV19	CASSIGWGGQPQHF	TGTGCCAGTAGTATTGGGTGGGGCGGTCAGCCCCAGCATTTT
-	many	TRBJ1-1	TRBV6-5	CASTRGANTEAFF	TGTGCCAGCACTCGGGGAGCGAACACTGAAGCTTTCTTT
-	-	TRBJ1-1	TRBV7-2	CASSLALGTYTEAFF	TGTGCCAGCAGCTTAGCCCTGGGCACCTACACTGAAGCTTTCTTT
-	many	TRBJ1-5	TRBV7-9	CASSGRLNNQPQHF	TGTGCCAGCAGCGGTCGACTGAACAATCAGCCCCAGCATTTT
-	-	TRBJ2-2	TRBV7-2	CASSLVAGSGPGELFF	TGTGCCAGCAGCTTAGTTGCGGGGTCGGGTCCCGGGGAGCTGTTTTTT
-	-	TRBJ2-5	TRBV2	CASRGDSETQYF	TGTGCCAGCAGGGGGGACTCTGAGACCCAGTACTTC
-	-	TRBJ2-2	TRBV5-1	CASSLGRSTLAGELFF	TGCGCCAGCAGCTTGGGGCGGTCCACTTTGGCCGGGGAGCTGTTTTTT
-	-	TRBJ2-3	TRBV28	CASSLLPDTQYF	TGTGCCAGCAGTCTCCTCCCAGATACGCAGTATTTT
TRBD1	-	TRBJ1-1	TRBV2	CASRPDRGRGLSEAFF	TGTGCCAGCAGGCCTGACAGGGGGCGAGGTCTCTCTGAAGCTTTCTTT
TRBD1	-	TRBJ2-1	TRBV5-1	CASSLGDRYNEQFF	TGCGCCAGCAGCTTGGGGGACAGGTACAATGAGCAGTTCTTC
-	few	TRBJ2-5	TRBV11-2	CASSLGSGPRAQYF	TGTGCCAGCAGCTTAGGGTCAGGGCCTCGGGCCCAGTACTTC
-	-	TRBJ2-1	TRBV7-3	CASSSVGLGSSYNEQFF	TGTGCCAGCAGCTCTGTTGGGCTAGGGAGCTCCTACAATGAGCAGTTCTTC
TRBD1	-	TRBJ1-2	TRBV6-5	CASSPLGTGVGYTF	TGTGCCAGCAGTCCGCTCGGGACAGGGGTCGGCTACACCTTC
TRBD1	-	TRBJ1-2	TRBV12-3/TRBV12-4	CASSQTGDYGYTF	TGTGCCAGCAGTCAGACAGGGGACTATGGCTACACCTTC
-	many	TRBJ1-3	TRBV5-1	CASSTRTGGPGNTIYF	TGCGCCAGCAGCACGAGGACCGGAGGACCTGGAAACACCATATATTTT
-	-	TRBJ1-2	TRBV27	CASSLSPGSNYGYTF	TGTGCCAGCAGTTTGAGCCCAGGGTCCAACTATGGCTACACCTTC
-	once	TRBJ1-1	TRBV11-2	CASSLKGGTEAFF	TGTGCCAGCAGCCTAAAAGGCGGCACTGAAGCTTTCTTT
TRBD2	-	TRBJ2-7	TRBV10-3	CAISESMGLAGSSYEQYF	TGTGCCATCAGTGAGTCCATGGGACTAGCGGGGTCCTCCTACGAGCAGTACTTC
-	-	TRBJ2-2	TRBV4-2	CASSQVPGASGELFF	TGTGCCAGCAGCCAAGTACCGGGTGCCAGCGGGGAGCTGTTTTTT
TRBD1	-	TRBJ2-7	TRBV2	CASSEGPGGVYEQYF	TGTGCCAGCAGTGAAGGGCCAGGGGGCGTCTACGAGCAGTACTTC
-	few	TRBJ1-1	TRBV7-9	CASSLGQIGGAFF	TGTGCCAGCAGCCTAGGACAGATTGGTGGAGCTTTCTTT
TRBD2	-	TRBJ2-2	TRBV5-4	CASSGTSGSAGELFF	TGTGCCAGCAGCGGGACTAGCGGGAGCGCCGGGGAGCTGTTTTTT